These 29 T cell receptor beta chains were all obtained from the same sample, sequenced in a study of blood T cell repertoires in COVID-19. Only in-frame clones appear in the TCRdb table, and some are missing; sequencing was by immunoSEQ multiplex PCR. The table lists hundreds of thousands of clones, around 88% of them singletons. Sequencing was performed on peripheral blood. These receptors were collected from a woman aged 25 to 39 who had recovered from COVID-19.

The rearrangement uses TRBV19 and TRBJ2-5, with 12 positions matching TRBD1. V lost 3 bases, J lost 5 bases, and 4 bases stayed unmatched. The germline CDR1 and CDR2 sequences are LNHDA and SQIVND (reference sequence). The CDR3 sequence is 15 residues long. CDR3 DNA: TGTGCCAGTAGTATTGGGACAGGGGGCACGGAGACCCAGTACTTC. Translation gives CASSIGTGGTETQYF.

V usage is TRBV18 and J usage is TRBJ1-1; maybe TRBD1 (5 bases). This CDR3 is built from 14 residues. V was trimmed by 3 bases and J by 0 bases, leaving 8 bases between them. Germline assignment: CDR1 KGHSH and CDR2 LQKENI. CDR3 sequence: CASSPGLMNTEAFF. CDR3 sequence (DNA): TGTGCCAGCTCACCGGGACTGATGAACACTGAAGCTTTCTTT. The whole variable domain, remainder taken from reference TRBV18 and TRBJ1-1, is NAGVMQNPRHLVRRRGQEARLRCSPMKGHSHVYWYRQLPEEGLKFMVYLQKENIIDESGMPKERFSAEFPKEGPSILRIQQVVRGDSAAYFCASSPGLMNTEAFFGQGTRLTVV.

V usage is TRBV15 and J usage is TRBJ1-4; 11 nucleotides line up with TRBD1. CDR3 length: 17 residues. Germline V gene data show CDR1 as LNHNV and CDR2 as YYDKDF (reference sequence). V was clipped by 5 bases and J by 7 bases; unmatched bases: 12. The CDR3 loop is CATSARDRGSLGEKLFF. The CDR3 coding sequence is TGTGCCACCAGCGCCCGGGACAGGGGGTCTCTCGGTGAAAAACTGTTTTTT.

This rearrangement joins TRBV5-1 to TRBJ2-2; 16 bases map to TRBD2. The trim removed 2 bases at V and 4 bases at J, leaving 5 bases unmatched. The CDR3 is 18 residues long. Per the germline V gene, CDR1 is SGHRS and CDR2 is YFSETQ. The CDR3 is CASSFGTSGRASTGELFF. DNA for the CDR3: TGCGCCAGCAGCTTTGGGACTAGCGGGAGGGCAAGCACCGGGGAGCTGTTTTTT.

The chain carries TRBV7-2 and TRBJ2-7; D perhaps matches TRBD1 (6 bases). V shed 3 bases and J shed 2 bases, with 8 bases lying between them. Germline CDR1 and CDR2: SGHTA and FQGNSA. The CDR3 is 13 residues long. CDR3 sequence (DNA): TGTGCCAGCAGCTTTGCAGGGGCCTACGAGCAGTACTTC. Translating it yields CASSFAGAYEQYF. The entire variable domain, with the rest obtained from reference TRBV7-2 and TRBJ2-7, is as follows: GAGVSQSPSNKVTEKGKDVELRCDPISGHTALYWYRQSLGQGLEFLIYFQGNSAPDKSGLPSDRFSAERTGGSVSTLTIQRTQQEDSAVYLCASSFAGAYEQYFGPGTRLTVT.

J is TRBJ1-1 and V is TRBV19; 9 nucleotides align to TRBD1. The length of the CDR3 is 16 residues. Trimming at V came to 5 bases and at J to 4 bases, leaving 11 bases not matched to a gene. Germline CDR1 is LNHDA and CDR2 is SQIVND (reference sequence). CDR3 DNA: TGTGCCAGTAGTGCTCGCGCACAGGGGGCCGTCACTGAAGCTTTCTTT. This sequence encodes CASSARAQGAVTEAFF.

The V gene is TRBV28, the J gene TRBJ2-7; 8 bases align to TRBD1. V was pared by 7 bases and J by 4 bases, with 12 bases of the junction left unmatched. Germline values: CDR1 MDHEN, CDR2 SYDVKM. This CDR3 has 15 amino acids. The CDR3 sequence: CASTTGGAIDYEQYF. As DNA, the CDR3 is TGTGCCAGCACCACAGGGGGTGCCATCGATTACGAGCAGTACTTC.

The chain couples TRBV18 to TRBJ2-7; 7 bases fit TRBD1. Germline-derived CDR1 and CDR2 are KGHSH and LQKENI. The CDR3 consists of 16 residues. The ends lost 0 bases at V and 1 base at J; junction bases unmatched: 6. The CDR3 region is CASSPPSRQGSYEQYF. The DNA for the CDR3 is TGTGCCAGCTCACCACCGTCCCGACAGGGATCCTACGAGCAGTACTTC.

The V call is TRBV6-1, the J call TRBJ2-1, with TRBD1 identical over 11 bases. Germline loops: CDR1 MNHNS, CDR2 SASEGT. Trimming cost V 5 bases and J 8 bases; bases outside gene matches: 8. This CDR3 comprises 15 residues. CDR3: CASSHTGTGGDEQFF. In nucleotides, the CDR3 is TGTGCCAGCAGTCACACGGGGACAGGGGGGGATGAGCAGTTCTTC.

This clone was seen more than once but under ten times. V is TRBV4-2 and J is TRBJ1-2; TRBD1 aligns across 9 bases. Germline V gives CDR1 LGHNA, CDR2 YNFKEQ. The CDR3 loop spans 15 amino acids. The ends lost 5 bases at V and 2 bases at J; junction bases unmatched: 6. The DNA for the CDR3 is TGTGCCAGCAGCGCGAGACAGGGGGAAAACTATGGCTACACCTTC. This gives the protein CASSARQGENYGYTF.

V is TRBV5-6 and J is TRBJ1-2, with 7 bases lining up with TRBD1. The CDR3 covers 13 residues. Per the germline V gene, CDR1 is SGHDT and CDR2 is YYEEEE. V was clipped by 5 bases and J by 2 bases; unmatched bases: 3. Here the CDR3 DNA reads TGTGCCAGCAGTACGGGACAGAACTATGGCTACACCTTC. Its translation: CASSTGQNYGYTF.

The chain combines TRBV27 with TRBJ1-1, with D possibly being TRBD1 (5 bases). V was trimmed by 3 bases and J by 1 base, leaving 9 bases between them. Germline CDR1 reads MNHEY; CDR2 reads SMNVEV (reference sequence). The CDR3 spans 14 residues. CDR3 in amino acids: CASSLGGKNTEAFF. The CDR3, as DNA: TGTGCCAGCAGTTTGGGGGGGAAGAACACTGAAGCTTTCTTT.

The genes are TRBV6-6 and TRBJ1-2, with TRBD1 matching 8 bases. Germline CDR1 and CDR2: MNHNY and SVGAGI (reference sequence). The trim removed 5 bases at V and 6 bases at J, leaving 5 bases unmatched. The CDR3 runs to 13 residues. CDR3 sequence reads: CASSPDRDDGYTF. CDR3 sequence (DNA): TGTGCCAGCAGTCCGGACAGGGATGATGGCTACACCTTC.

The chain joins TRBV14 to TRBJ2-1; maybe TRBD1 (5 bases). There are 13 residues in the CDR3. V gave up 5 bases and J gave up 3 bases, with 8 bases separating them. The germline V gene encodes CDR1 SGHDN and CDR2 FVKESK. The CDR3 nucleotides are TGTGCCAGCAGCACAACAGGCTACAATGAGCAGTTCTTC. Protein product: CASSTTGYNEQFF.

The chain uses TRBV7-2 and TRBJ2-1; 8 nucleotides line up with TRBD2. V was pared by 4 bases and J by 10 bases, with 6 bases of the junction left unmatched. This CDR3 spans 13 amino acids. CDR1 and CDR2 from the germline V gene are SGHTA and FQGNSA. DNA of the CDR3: TGTGCCAGCAGCTCGAGCGGGAGAGGGGAGCAGTTCTTC. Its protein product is CASSSSGRGEQFF.

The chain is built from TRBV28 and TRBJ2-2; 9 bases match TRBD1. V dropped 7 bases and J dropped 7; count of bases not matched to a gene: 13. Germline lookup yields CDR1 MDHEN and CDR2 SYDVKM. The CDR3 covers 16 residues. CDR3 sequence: CASIRLLGTGHGELFF. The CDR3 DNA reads TGTGCCAGCATACGACTTCTGGGGACAGGGCACGGGGAGCTGTTTTTT.

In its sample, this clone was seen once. The CDR3 loop reads CASSYSGGARNEQFF. CDR3 nucleotide sequence: TGTGCCAGCAGTTATTCCGGGGGGGCCCGGAATGAGCAGTTCTTC. The chain couples TRBV7-2 to TRBJ2-1, with 8 bases identical to TRBD2. CDR3 length: 15 residues. V was clipped by 6 bases and J by 7 bases; unmatched bases: 11. Germline CDR1 is SGHTA and CDR2 is FQGNSA.

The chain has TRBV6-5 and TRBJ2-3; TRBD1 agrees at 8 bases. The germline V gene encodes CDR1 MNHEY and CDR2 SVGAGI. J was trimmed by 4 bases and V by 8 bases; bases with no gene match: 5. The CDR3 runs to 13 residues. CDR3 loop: CASGRGRPDTQYF. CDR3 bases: TGTGCCAGCGGCAGGGGGCGCCCAGATACGCAGTATTTT.

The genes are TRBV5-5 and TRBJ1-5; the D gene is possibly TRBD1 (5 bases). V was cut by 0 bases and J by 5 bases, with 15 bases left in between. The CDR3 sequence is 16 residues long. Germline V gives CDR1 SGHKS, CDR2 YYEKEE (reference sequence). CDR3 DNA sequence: TGTGCCAGCAGCTTGGTTCCCACAAGGGGTGATCAGCCCCAGCATTTT. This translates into CASSLVPTRGDQPQHF.

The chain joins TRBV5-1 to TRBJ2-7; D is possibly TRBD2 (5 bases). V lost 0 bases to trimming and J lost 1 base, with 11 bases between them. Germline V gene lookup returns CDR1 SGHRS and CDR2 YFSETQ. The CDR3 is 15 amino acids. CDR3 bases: TGCGCCAGCAGCTTGGAAGGGAGAGGATCCTACGAGCAGTACTTC. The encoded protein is CASSLEGRGSYEQYF.

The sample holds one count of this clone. The CDR3 DNA reads as TGTGCCAGCAGCGTAGGCGGGGGGAACTCCTACGAGCAGTACTTC. It specifies CASSVGGGNSYEQYF. The chain couples TRBV9 to TRBJ2-7; 8 bases line up with TRBD2. This CDR3 has 15 residues. The junction had 2 bases not matched to a gene; V was cut back by 0 bases and J by 0 bases. Per the germline V gene, CDR1 is SGDLS and CDR2 is YYNGEE.

CDR3 region: CASSRLVSADTQYF. The CDR3 DNA reads TGTGCCAGCAGTCGACTAGTATCAGCAGATACGCAGTATTTT. The chain joins TRBV27 to TRBJ2-3; perhaps TRBD2 as D (6 bases). CDR3 length: 14 amino acids. Germline V gene sequence: CDR1 MNHEY, CDR2 SMNVEV (reference sequence). V was trimmed by 5 bases and J by 4 bases, leaving 13 bases between them.

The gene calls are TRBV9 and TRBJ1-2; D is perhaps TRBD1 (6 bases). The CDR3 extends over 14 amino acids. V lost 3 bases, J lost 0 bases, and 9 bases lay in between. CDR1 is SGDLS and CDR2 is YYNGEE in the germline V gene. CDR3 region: CASSDNRANYGYTF. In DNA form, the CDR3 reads TGTGCCAGCAGCGATAACAGGGCTAACTATGGCTACACCTTC.

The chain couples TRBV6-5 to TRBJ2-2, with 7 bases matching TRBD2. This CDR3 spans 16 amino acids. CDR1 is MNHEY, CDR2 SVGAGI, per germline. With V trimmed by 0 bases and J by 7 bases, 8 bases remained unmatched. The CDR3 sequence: CASSYSVGGDGGELFF. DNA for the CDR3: TGTGCCAGCAGTTACTCGGTGGGAGGGGACGGCGGGGAGCTGTTTTTT.

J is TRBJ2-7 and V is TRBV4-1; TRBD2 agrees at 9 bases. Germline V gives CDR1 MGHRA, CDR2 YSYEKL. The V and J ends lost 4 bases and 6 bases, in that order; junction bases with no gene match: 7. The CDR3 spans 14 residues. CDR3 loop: CASSLHSGSGEQYF. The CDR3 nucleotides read TGCGCCAGCAGCCTCCATAGCGGGAGCGGCGAGCAGTACTTC.

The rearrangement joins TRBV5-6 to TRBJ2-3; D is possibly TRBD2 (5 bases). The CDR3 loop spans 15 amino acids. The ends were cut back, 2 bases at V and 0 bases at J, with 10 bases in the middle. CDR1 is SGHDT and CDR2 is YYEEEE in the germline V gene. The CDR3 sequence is CASSLRRASTDTQYF. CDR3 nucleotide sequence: TGTGCCAGCAGCTTAAGGCGGGCGAGCACAGATACGCAGTATTTT.

DNA of the CDR3: TGTGCCAGCAGTGAAGCGGTGACAGGGGTTTCACCCCTCCACTTT. Translating it yields CASSEAVTGVSPLHF. V gene TRBV6-1 combines with J gene TRBJ1-6, with 8 positions matching TRBD1. Germline V gives CDR1 MNHNS, CDR2 SASEGT. This CDR3 comprises 15 residues. Trimming took 0 bases from V and 9 from J; bases not matched to a gene: 4.

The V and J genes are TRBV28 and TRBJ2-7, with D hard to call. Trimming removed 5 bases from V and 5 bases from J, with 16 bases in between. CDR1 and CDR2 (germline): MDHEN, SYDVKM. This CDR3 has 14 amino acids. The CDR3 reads CASSLTHTGDEQYF. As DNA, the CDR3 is TGTGCCAGCAGTCTGACTCACACCGGCGACGAGCAGTACTTC.

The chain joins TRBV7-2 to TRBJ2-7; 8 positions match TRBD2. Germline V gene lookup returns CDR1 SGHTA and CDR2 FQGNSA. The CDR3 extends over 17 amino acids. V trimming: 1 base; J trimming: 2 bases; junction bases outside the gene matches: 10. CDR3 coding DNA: TGTGCCAGCAGCTTAGGTCGTGGGCGGGAGGCCACCTACGAGCAGTACTTC. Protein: CASSLGRGREATYEQYF.